Each of the 9 T cell receptor beta chains below was sequenced from the same sample in a study of T cell responses to AZD1222 COVID-19 vaccine. The repertoire was sequenced with immunoSEQ multiplex PCR; TCRdb's copy has only in-frame clones and lacks some. The sample holds roughly 85,000 clones; 85% to 90% are singletons and the top ten take approximately 7%. The source was peripheral blood, collected on day 0 of AZD1222 vaccination. The receptor set was obtained from an adult in good health.

The chain is built from TRBV10-3 and TRBJ1-1; D remains ambiguous. Germline assignment: CDR1 ENHRY and CDR2 SYGVKD. V was clipped by 6 bases and J by 2 bases, with 10 bases between them. This CDR3 spans 13 amino acids. The CDR3 loop reads CAIRSRDNTEAFF. In DNA, the CDR3 is TGTGCCATCAGATCCCGCGATAACACTGAAGCTTTCTTT.

About this clone: The sample contains more than one DNA sequence encoding this CDR3. The chain employs TRBV29-1 and TRBJ2-3, with TRBD2 matching over 9 bases. The germline gives CDR1 SQVTM, CDR2 ANQGSEA. V shed 5 bases, J shed 5 bases, and the junction held 2 bases outside the gene matches. The CDR3 has 12 amino acids. As DNA, the CDR3 is TGCAGCGTTCCAGCGGGGGGAGATACGCAGTATTTT. Its translation is CSVPAGGDTQYF.

The V gene is TRBV19, the J gene TRBJ2-5, with D perhaps given as TRBD1 or TRBD2 (5 bases each). Trimming took 3 bases from V and 5 from J, leaving 7 bases between them. The CDR3 length is 12 residues. Germline CDR1 is LNHDA and CDR2 is SQIVND (reference sequence). The CDR3 sequence: CASSMGVETQYF. CDR3 bases: TGTGCCAGTAGTATGGGGGTGGAGACCCAGTACTTC.

This chain connects TRBV4-2 to TRBJ1-2; TRBD1 is a possible D gene (6 bases). V gave up 1 base and J gave up 2 bases, with 14 bases separating them. CDR1 and CDR2 from the germline V gene are LGHNA and YNFKEQ. This CDR3 has 16 amino acids. CDR3 amino acids: CASSQGGATGNYGYTF. Written as DNA, the CDR3 is TGTGCCAGCAGCCAAGGGGGGGCAACAGGGAACTATGGCTACACCTTC.

The V gene is TRBV4-1, the J gene TRBJ1-2; D might be TRBD1 (5 bases). The CDR3 extends over 16 amino acids. In germline, CDR1 is MGHRA, CDR2 YSYEKL. The V end was cut by 0 bases, the J end by 2 bases, with 13 bases between. The CDR3 loop is CASSQDGQGYNYGYTF. The CDR3 bases are TGCGCCAGCAGCCAAGACGGGCAGGGTTACAACTATGGCTACACCTTC.

This chain uses TRBV5-1 with TRBJ2-1; 8 nucleotides align to TRBD1. Germline lookup yields CDR1 SGHRS and CDR2 YFSETQ. After removal of 4 bases from V and 6 bases from J, the junction contained 15 bases not matched to a gene. CDR3 length: 17 residues. The CDR3 DNA sequence: TGCGCCAGCAGCATCACGACAGGGGAGCAGTTCCTCAATGAGCAGTTCTTC. Amino acids: CASSITTGEQFLNEQFF.

The chain recombines TRBV13 with TRBJ1-3; D gene unclear. The V end lost 6 bases, the J end lost 0 bases, and 15 bases lay between the germline ends. Germline V gene lookup returns CDR1 PRHDT and CDR2 FYEKMQ (reference sequence). The CDR3 is 16 amino acids. CDR3 in DNA: TGTGCCAGCAGACTCCAACGGTCATTCTCTGGAAACACCATATATTTT. This translates into CASRLQRSFSGNTIYF.

This clone appeared once. The V and J genes are TRBV7-2 and TRBJ2-7; weak D call: TRBD1 (6 bases). The CDR3 has 15 residues. The V gene lost 4 bases and the J gene lost 2 bases, with 15 bases spanning the gap. Germline CDR1 is SGHTA and CDR2 is FQGNSA. In nucleotides, the CDR3 is TGTGCCAGCAGCTCGCCCCGGGACAAGCCCTACGAGCAGTACTTC. Encoded protein: CASSSPRDKPYEQYF. Drawing the rest from reference TRBV7-2 and TRBJ2-7, the complete variable domain is GAGVSQSPSNKVTEKGKDVELRCDPISGHTALYWYRQSLGQGLEFLIYFQGNSAPDKSGLPSDRFSAERTGGSVSTLTIQRTQQEDSAVYLCASSSPRDKPYEQYFGPGTRLTVT.

The rearrangement links TRBV5-1 to TRBJ2-7; possible D gene TRBD1, 6 bases. The V and J ends lost 0 bases and 3 bases respectively, with 13 bases between them. The CDR3 contains 15 residues. Per germline, CDR1 SGHRS and CDR2 YFSETQ. CDR3 sequence reads: CASSLVETGHYEQYF. CDR3 in DNA: TGCGCCAGCAGCTTGGTGGAGACAGGACACTACGAGCAGTACTTC.